This T cell receptor (beta chain) was sequenced in a study of CD4 and CD8 cells across lung adenocarcinoma regions. Via MiXCR, TCRdb re-called the PCR reads, giving one row per CDR3 protein. Among some 20,000 distinct CDR3 sequences listed, roughly 56% were seen once. V gave up 3 bases and J gave up 4 bases; unmatched junction bases: 8. There are 16 residues in the CDR3. CDR1 is MNHNS and CDR2 is SASEGT in the germline V gene. Donors had localized lung adenocarcinoma, a non-small cell lung cancer. This sequence was found in a female donor with lung adenocarcinoma. The CD4 and CD8 labels of this study may be unreliable. The source material was CD8+ T cells from the center of a lung tumor. The rearrangement links TRBV6-1 to TRBJ2-3; 9 bases are shared with TRBD2. DNA of the CDR3: TGTGCCAGCAGTGATCGGTCTAGCGGGACGGCAGATACGCAGTATTTT. Encoded protein: CASSDRSSGTADTQYF.